The 13 T cell receptor beta chains in this list originate from one sample, sequenced in a study of blood T cell repertoires in COVID-19. Data came from immunoSEQ multiplex PCR; TCRdb stores just in-frame clones and leaves some out. The sample has 61,000 or so clones; approximately 82% are singletons. The source material was peripheral blood. The receptors originated from a woman older than 75 with acute or convalescent COVID-19.

V is TRBV19 and J is TRBJ2-1, with 8 bases fitting TRBD2. Germline trimming cut 0 bases from V and 10 bases from J; bases unmatched to any gene: 8. Per germline, CDR1 LNHDA and CDR2 SQIVND (reference sequence). CDR3 length: 15 residues. CDR3 in DNA: TGTGCCAGTAGTATAGATCGGGGCGGGAGGAGCGAGCAGTTCTTC. This codes for CASSIDRGGRSEQFF.

V and J are TRBV11-2 and TRBJ2-3; possibly TRBD2 for D (6 bases). Germline CDR1 reads SGHAT; CDR2 reads FQNNGV. This CDR3 has 16 residues. V lost 7 bases and J 0 bases, leaving 17 bases between the germline ends. CDR3 loop: CASTPGGGPSTDTQYF. CDR3 DNA sequence: TGTGCCAGCACCCCCGGGGGAGGTCCGAGCACAGATACGCAGTATTTT.

CDR3 DNA sequence: TGTGCCAGCAGTGAAGTCAGGGGATCCGGCGGCGAGCAGTACTTC. Amino acid sequence: CASSEVRGSGGEQYF. This chain joins TRBV6-1 and TRBJ2-7, with TRBD1 as a possible D gene (6 bases). Germline V gives CDR1 MNHNS, CDR2 SASEGT. CDR3 length: 15 residues. The V end was cut by 1 base, the J end by 6 bases, with 16 bases between.

This clone showed up just once. The J gene is TRBJ2-7, the V gene TRBV19; perhaps TRBD2 as D (6 bases). This CDR3 has 12 residues. The V end was cut by 6 bases, the J end by 3 bases, with 9 bases between. CDR1 and CDR2 (germline): LNHDA, SQIVND (reference sequence). The CDR3 loop reads CASSRDFYEQYF. The DNA of the CDR3 is TGTGCCAGTAGCAGGGACTTCTACGAGCAGTACTTC.

V and J are TRBV5-1 and TRBJ1-2, with D unclear. Germline V gene lookup returns CDR1 SGHRS and CDR2 YFSETQ. The CDR3 runs to 14 residues. Trimming removed 0 bases from V and 2 bases from J, with 8 bases in between. The CDR3 loop is CASSLGRQNYGYTF. CDR3 coding DNA: TGCGCCAGCAGCTTGGGCAGGCAAAACTATGGCTACACCTTC. Filled out from reference TRBV5-1 and TRBJ1-2, the complete variable domain reads KAGVTQTPRYLIKTRGQQVTLSCSPISGHRSVSWYQQTPGQGLQFLFEYFSETQRNKGNFPGRFSGRQFSNSRSEMNVSTLELGDSALYLCASSLGRQNYGYTFGSGTRLTVV.

V gene TRBV3-1 (or the pseudogene TRBV3-2) combines with J gene TRBJ2-5, with a tentative D call TRBD2 (6 bases). CDR3 length equals 17 residues. With 2 bases removed from V and 1 base from J, the gap between germline ends came to 17 bases. The V gene's germline CDR1 is LGHDT and CDR2 YNNKEL (reference sequence). The CDR3 spells CASSQSRPASAQETQYF. CDR3 coding DNA: TGTGCCAGCAGCCAAAGTCGTCCGGCTAGCGCCCAAGAGACCCAGTACTTC.

V is TRBV4-2 and J is TRBJ1-2; 10 bases map to TRBD1. CDR3 length: 16 residues. The ends lost 3 bases at V and 7 bases at J; junction bases unmatched: 11. CDR1 is LGHNA and CDR2 is YNFKEQ in the germline V gene. DNA of the CDR3: TGTGCCAGCAGCCAGGCCGGGACAGGGGAAGGGGCTGGCTACACCTTC. It encodes CASSQAGTGEGAGYTF.

The chain employs TRBV7-6 and TRBJ2-2; perhaps TRBD2 as D (6 bases). Germline-derived CDR1 and CDR2 are SGHVS and FNYEAQ. The CDR3 is 16 amino acids. With 5 bases removed from V and 2 bases from J, the gap between germline ends came to 15 bases. The CDR3 here is CASSQRAGLNTGELFF. DNA of the CDR3: TGTGCCAGCAGCCAGAGGGCGGGATTAAACACCGGGGAGCTGTTTTTT.

The rearrangement links TRBV24-1 to TRBJ1-5; TRBD1 aligns across 9 bases. V lost 3 bases to trimming and J lost 3 bases; unmatched junction nucleotides: 5. Germline V gene data show CDR1 as KGHDR and CDR2 as SFDVKD. There are 16 residues in the CDR3. DNA of the CDR3: TGTGCCACCAGTGATCCGGGACAGGGAGACAATCAGCCCCAGCATTTT. Translating it yields CATSDPGQGDNQPQHF.

The chain has TRBV4-2 and TRBJ2-6; D might be TRBD1 (5 bases). The germline V gene encodes CDR1 LGHNA and CDR2 YNFKEQ. CDR3 size: 15 residues. Trimming removed 0 bases at V and 4 bases at J, with 7 bases between. The CDR3 nucleotides read TGTGCCAGCAGCCAAGAACAGGCCGGGGCCAACGTCCTGACTTTC. It encodes CASSQEQAGANVLTF.

V is TRBV7-2 and J is TRBJ2-1; 7 nucleotides agree with TRBD2. CDR1 is SGHTA and CDR2 is FQGNSA in the germline V gene. V trimming: 0 bases; J trimming: 6 bases; junction bases outside the gene matches: 2. The CDR3 is 14 residues long. The CDR3 sequence: CASSLAGGGNEQFF. CDR3 in DNA: TGTGCCAGCAGCTTAGCGGGGGGGGGCAATGAGCAGTTCTTC.

V usage is TRBV6-1 and J usage is TRBJ1-3, with D possibly matching TRBD1 (5 bases). CDR1 is MNHNS, CDR2 SASEGT, per germline. Trimming cost V 2 bases and J 0 bases, with 8 bases left between them. The CDR3 runs to 15 residues. CDR3 loop: CASSENRISGNTIYF. CDR3 sequence (DNA): TGTGCCAGCAGTGAAAACAGGATCTCTGGAAACACCATATATTTT.

The CDR3 loop reads CASRGHSGNGELFF. In nucleotides, the CDR3 is TGCGCCAGCAGGGGTCATAGCGGAAACGGGGAGCTGTTTTTT. This rearrangement joins TRBV10-2 to TRBJ2-2; D is possibly TRBD2 (6 bases). Trimming shortened V by 6 bases and J by 7 bases, and 15 bases separated the two germline ends. There are 14 residues in the CDR3. From germline, CDR1 is WSHSY and CDR2 SAAADI.